Presented here are 7 T cell receptor beta chains from one specimen sequenced in a study of T cells in Graves' hyperthyroidism and ophthalmopathy. Authors of the study amplified TCR beta CDR3 regions from RNA transcripts. HTBI primers were employed in a first-round RT-PCR of the TCR CDR3. Using its own MiXCR run on the multiplex PCR reads, TCRdb lists one record per CDR3 protein. The sample holds 200,000 to 250,000 distinct CDR3 sequences, about 15% seen once. The sequencing sample was made of blood. Receptor source: a woman aged 50 to 60 with Graves' hyperthyroidism.

In this sample, this clonotype turned up many times. The chain uses TRBV20-1 and TRBJ2-5; D is uncertain. The ends were cut back, 3 bases at V and 4 bases at J, with 9 bases in the middle. Germline V gene lookup returns CDR1 DFQATT and CDR2 SNEGSKA (reference sequence). This CDR3 is built from 12 residues. The CDR3 region is CSASLDGETQYF. The CDR3 DNA reads as TGCAGTGCTAGTCTTGATGGAGAGACCCAGTACTTC.

This chain uses TRBV7-2 with TRBJ2-1; 11 nucleotides match TRBD1. The CDR3 runs to 15 residues. Germline-derived CDR1 and CDR2 are SGHTA and FQGNSA. The V segment lost 1 base and the J segment 12 bases; nucleotides outside the gene matches: 8. The CDR3 sequence: CASSLGGQGAIGQFF. The CDR3 DNA is TGTGCCAGCAGCTTAGGTGGACAGGGGGCTATTGGGCAGTTCTTC.

This clonotype was seen repeatedly, ten times or more. The V gene is TRBV24-1, the J gene TRBJ1-5; D gene unclear. CDR1 and CDR2 (germline): KGHDR, SFDVKD. Deletions cut 4 bases from V and 5 bases from J, with 5 bases between. The CDR3 covers 12 residues. CDR3 protein: CATSDPDQPQHF. As DNA, the CDR3 is TGTGCCACCAGTGACCCAGATCAGCCCCAGCATTTT.

The table lists this clonotype with a count of one. This may be a read error, as it is one base from a much larger clone. The V and J genes are TRBV20-1 and TRBJ2-1, with 8 bases fitting TRBD1. This CDR3 has 15 amino acids. After removal of 5 bases from V and 0 bases from J, the junction contained 6 bases not matched to a gene. Germline CDR1 reads DFQATT; CDR2 reads SNEGSKA (reference sequence). CDR3 DNA: TGCAGTGCTGTACAGGGGGTGAGCTCCTACAATGAGCAGTTCTTC. It encodes CSAVQGVSSYNEQFF.

The sample holds many counts of this clonotype. The chain carries TRBV27 and TRBJ2-7, with 7 bases fitting TRBD1. Trimming took 6 bases from V and 3 from J; bases not matched to a gene: 8. In germline, CDR1 is MNHEY, CDR2 SMNVEV (reference sequence). This CDR3 comprises 14 residues. CDR3 DNA: TGTGCCAGCAGCCGGGACAGCTATCTCTACGAGCAGTACTTC. Protein sequence: CASSRDSYLYEQYF.

This clonotype came up many times. V gene TRBV27 combines with J gene TRBJ2-2; D ambiguous. V was shortened by 4 bases and J by 7 bases, with 10 bases between the two germline ends. Germline-derived CDR1 and CDR2 are MNHEY and SMNVEV (reference sequence). The CDR3 has 13 residues. The CDR3 reads CASSSGWIGELFF. CDR3 bases: TGTGCCAGCAGTTCTGGGTGGATCGGGGAGCTGTTTTTT.

This clonotype came up many times. V is TRBV10-3 and J is TRBJ2-7; D is uncertain. CDR3 length: 12 residues. The germline V gene encodes CDR1 ENHRY and CDR2 SYGVKD. The V end lost 0 bases, the J end lost 5 bases, and 5 bases lay between the germline ends. CDR3 in DNA: TGTGCCATCAGTGAGTCCTGGCACGAGCAGTACTTC. Protein: CAISESWHEQYF.